The 12 T cell receptor beta chains below were found in one sample sequenced in a study of graft-versus-host responses after intestinal transplantation (dated by TCRdb to the early 2020s). The time point label corresponds to: cells obtained before transplantation from donor or recipient. Library generation was performed with the immunoSEQ multiplex PCR assay. TCRdb's version of the immuneACCESS table is confined to in-frame rearrangements and falls short of the full clone set. An unresolved V gene accounts for under half of the shortfall where checked; the remainder is of unknown origin. The sample data list about 130,000 clones, and about nine tenths of these were observed just once. The top ten constitute approximately 0.2% of the sample. The antigens these receptors bind are not known. The sequences come from unstimulated CD4+ T cells sorted from spleen or lymph node cells, collected before intestinal transplant. Receptors were obtained from a human donor who received an intestinal transplant.

The J gene is TRBJ2-5, the V gene TRBV4-1; D gene ambiguous. The end of the DNA aligns better with TRBJ2-7, so the J call may be wrong. The CDR3 has 15 amino acids. CDR1 and CDR2 from the germline V gene are MGHRA and YSYEKL. CDR3 DNA: TGCGCCAGCAGCCTGCAGGCGGCACGGAACTACGAGCAGTACTTC. It is translated as CASSLQAARNYEQYF.

The rearrangement links TRBV5-5 to TRBJ1-2; 12 bases are shared with TRBD1. Germline loops: CDR1 SGHKS, CDR2 YYEKEE (reference sequence). This CDR3 comprises 17 residues. Trimming cost V 2 bases and J 5 bases; bases outside gene matches: 10. The DNA for the CDR3 is TGTGCCAGCAGCTTTCGGGACAGGGGGCAAGGGCCGTATGGCTACACCTTC. This gives the protein CASSFRDRGQGPYGYTF.

The chain is built from TRBV15 and TRBJ2-5, with D possibly matching TRBD2 (5 bases). Trimming left V 0 bases short and J 9 bases short, with 11 bases between. This CDR3 is 13 amino acids long. Per germline, CDR1 LNHNV and CDR2 YYDKDF (reference sequence). CDR3 DNA: TGTGCCACCAGCAGAGAGGACTCCTCAGCCCAGTACTTC. Its protein is CATSREDSSAQYF.

Turning to this clone: The same CDR3 arises from other DNA sequences in this sample as well. The gene calls are TRBV14 and TRBJ2-1; tentatively, D is TRBD1 or TRBD2 (5 bases each). The CDR3 is 13 residues long. The germline V gene encodes CDR1 SGHDN and CDR2 FVKESK. Trimming cost V 1 base and J 6 bases, with 7 bases left between them. The CDR3 DNA reads TGTGCCAGCAGCCAAGGGGGGAGCAATGAGCAGTTCTTC. It yields the protein CASSQGGSNEQFF.

Remarks on this clone: The junction and the germline gene differ at one end; a read error may be behind it. This rearrangement joins TRBV7-7 to TRBJ2-1, with 8 nucleotides matching TRBD2. The CDR3 loop spans 17 amino acids. The germline V gene encodes CDR1 SSHAT and CDR2 FNYEAQ (reference sequence). This CDR3 reads CASSLFPGTSSYNEQFF. The CDR3 DNA reads as TGTGCTAGCAGCTTATTCCCGGGGACTAGCTCCTACAATGAGCAGTTCTTC.

The chain couples TRBV2 to TRBJ1-4, with 9 positions matching TRBD1. Germline lookup yields CDR1 SNHLY and CDR2 FYNNEI. The CDR3 spans 15 residues. The junction had 9 bases not matched to a gene; V was cut back by 5 bases and J by 8 bases. The CDR3 DNA follows: TGTGCCAGCAGTCTTGAGGGGACAGGGCAGGAAAAACTGTTTTTT. Translated, it gives CASSLEGTGQEKLFF.

CDR3 DNA: TGTGCCATCACCGGGACAGGTTTCTACGAGCAGTACTTC. It specifies CAITGTGFYEQYF. V is TRBV10-3 and J is TRBJ2-7; TRBD1 matches at 8 bases. Germline trimming cut 7 bases from V and 3 bases from J; bases unmatched to any gene: 5. The CDR3 spans 13 residues. Germline V gives CDR1 ENHRY, CDR2 SYGVKD.

The genes are TRBV5-1 and TRBJ2-3; TRBD2 matches at 13 bases. The CDR3 loop spans 15 amino acids. V gave up 4 bases and J gave up 6 bases; unmatched junction bases: 5. CDR1 and CDR2 from the germline V gene are SGHRS and YFSETQ. The CDR3 region is CASSIGTSGMDTQYF. In nucleotides, the CDR3 is TGCGCCAGCAGCATCGGGACTAGCGGGATGGATACGCAGTATTTT.

The CDR3 sequence is CASSLGPVLNTEAFF. Here the CDR3 DNA reads TGTGCCAGCAGCTTAGGCCCGGTATTGAACACTGAAGCTTTCTTT. The genes are TRBV7-8 and TRBJ1-1, with D uncertain. The V and J ends lost 1 base and 0 bases respectively, with 9 bases between them. The CDR3 loop spans 15 amino acids. From germline, CDR1 is SGHVS and CDR2 FQNEAQ.

The rearrangement links TRBV6-6 to TRBJ2-2; tentative D call: TRBD1 (5 bases). Trimming took off 0 bases at V and 5 bases at J, with 13 bases between the two ends. CDR1 and CDR2 (germline): MNHNY, SVGAGI (reference sequence). This CDR3 region has 16 residues. The CDR3 here is CASSYSVLKGTGELFF. CDR3 in DNA: TGTGCCAGCAGTTACTCGGTGCTCAAGGGGACCGGGGAGCTGTTTTTT.

The genes are TRBV5-1 and TRBJ1-3; 8 nucleotides match TRBD1. The CDR3 contains 14 residues. The V gene end was trimmed by 4 bases and the J gene end by 3 bases; junction bases not matched to a gene: 3. Germline values: CDR1 SGHRS, CDR2 YFSETQ. The CDR3 DNA is TGCGCCAGCAGCCCGGGGACAGGTGGAAACACCATATATTTT. Its protein product is CASSPGTGGNTIYF.

This clone came up a few times. Additional DNA sequences in this sample encode the identical CDR3. V gene TRBV15 combines with J gene TRBJ1-5; 7 nucleotides match TRBD1. The ends lost 3 bases at V and 7 bases at J; junction bases unmatched: 12. The CDR3 contains 16 residues. CDR1 and CDR2 (germline): LNHNV, YYDKDF (reference sequence). The CDR3 loop reads CATSRGGGGGRQPQHF. The CDR3 DNA sequence: TGTGCCACCAGCAGGGGGGGAGGGGGCGGACGGCAGCCCCAGCATTTT.